The clone carrying this TCR beta chain came up a few times. One junction end does not reproduce the germline sequence, and a read error may be involved. In each case, RNA was isolated and then reverse transcribed into cDNA as the sequencing template. The protocol was immunoSEQ multiplex PCR, while the TCRdb copy is restricted to in-frame clones and leaves out a portion. The data show about 91,000 clones, around two fifths seen once. The record originates from a study of CD8+ T cells in alopecia areata. This CDR3 spans 16 amino acids. The source of this sequence is a human donor with alopecia areata. The specimen sequenced was CD4+ T cells sorted from blood. The chain has TRBV23-1 and TRBJ2-5; TRBD1 aligns across 8 bases. TRBV23-1 is an ORF, and what it does is uncertain. The DNA for the CDR3 is TGCGCCAGCAGTCAATCCGGGACAGGTCCCTTAGAGGCCCAGTACTTC. It specifies CASSQSGTGPLEAQYF.